The following is a T cell receptor beta chain sequence with its context. The target antigen is unknown. This sample is drawn from a study of shared clonotypes between healthy human individuals. Study background: The composition of the donors was a couple of women and a few men aged 18 to 49.

CD45RO-negative cells were positively selected for CCR7, leaving out terminally differentiated effector memory CD45RA+ cells. Study-wide findings and caveats: About 5% of naive CD4 clonotypes were common to a handful of donors.

Genomic DNA per cell subset filled all wells of several immunoSEQ plates. The method was immunoSEQ multiplex PCR; TCRdb's version includes in-frame clones alone and lacks a portion of them. The sample lists a few million clones, 85% to 95% occurring once. This receptor was identified in a man between 18 and 35 years old in good health. Some clones in this sample may be carry-over from other donors' samples. The material sequenced was naive CD8+ T cells from PBMCs.

CDR3: CASSQSQGVGYNEQFF. The CDR3 coding sequence is TGTGCCAGCAGTCAATCCCAGGGGGTAGGGTACAATGAGCAGTTCTTC. J is TRBJ2-1 and V is TRBV2, with 7 bases fitting TRBD1. Looked up from germline, CDR1 is SNHLY and CDR2 is FYNNEI. The CDR3 consists of 16 residues. V gave up 5 bases and J gave up 4 bases; unmatched junction bases: 11.